This TCR beta chain was sequenced during a study of blood T cells in healthy people across ages. PCR was performed a second time for about 7 to 12 cycles using a sample-barcoded 5' primer and a J-beta primer mix. MiXCR, run by TCRdb on the 5' RACE reads, gives a single entry per CDR3 protein. The sample lists 800,000 or so distinct CDR3 sequences, 20% to 30% seen once, with approximately 4% in the top ten. Germline V gene lookup returns CDR1 SNHLY and CDR2 FYNNEI. V dropped 5 bases and J dropped 2; count of bases not matched to a gene: 16. The CDR3 spans 18 residues. The people who gave samples were healthy Caucasians from Russia, aged roughly 6 to 95. These same records also appear under a second study, on T cells of mothers and their children.

The TCR was taken from a boy between 10 and 17 years old in good health. The specimen was blood. V and J are TRBV2 and TRBJ2-5; 8 bases agree with TRBD1. The CDR3 sequence is CASSPPDRGYVRQETQYF. The CDR3 region has the DNA TGTGCCAGCAGTCCCCCCGACAGGGGCTACGTACGGCAAGAGACCCAGTACTTC.